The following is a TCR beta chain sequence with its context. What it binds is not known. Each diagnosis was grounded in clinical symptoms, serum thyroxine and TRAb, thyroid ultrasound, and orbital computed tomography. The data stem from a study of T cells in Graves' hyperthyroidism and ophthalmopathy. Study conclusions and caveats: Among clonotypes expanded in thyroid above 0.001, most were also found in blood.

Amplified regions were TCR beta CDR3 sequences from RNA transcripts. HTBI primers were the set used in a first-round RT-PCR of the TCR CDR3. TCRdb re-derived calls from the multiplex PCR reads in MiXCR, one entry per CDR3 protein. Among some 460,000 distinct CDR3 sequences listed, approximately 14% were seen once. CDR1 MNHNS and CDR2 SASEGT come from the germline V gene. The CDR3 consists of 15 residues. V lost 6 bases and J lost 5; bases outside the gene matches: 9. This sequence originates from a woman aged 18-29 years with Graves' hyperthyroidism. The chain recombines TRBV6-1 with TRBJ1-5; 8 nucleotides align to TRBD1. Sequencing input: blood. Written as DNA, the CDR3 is TGTGCCAGCAGCCCTGACAGGGGCCAGGATCAGCCCCAGCATTTT. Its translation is CASSPDRGQDQPQHF.